These 21 T cell receptor beta chains share one sample of origin, sequenced in a study of blood T cell repertoires in COVID-19. The repertoire was sequenced with immunoSEQ multiplex PCR; TCRdb's copy has only in-frame clones and lacks some. The sample carries over 20,000 clones, roughly 90% recorded once. Sequenced material: peripheral blood. These receptors were collected from a human donor in a cohort sampled during active COVID-19.

The V and J genes are TRBV28 and TRBJ2-3; 10 bases are a match to TRBD2. The CDR3 totals 16 residues. Germline CDR1 and CDR2: MDHEN and SYDVKM. The junction had 7 bases not matched to a gene; V was cut back by 5 bases and J by 2 bases. The CDR3 loop reads CASSRPGTSATDTQYF. The CDR3 region has the DNA TGTGCCAGCAGTCGTCCCGGGACTAGCGCCACAGATACGCAGTATTTT.

This chain connects TRBV5-6 to TRBJ1-2, with D perhaps TRBD1 (6 bases). The V end lost 0 bases, the J end lost 8 bases, and 14 bases lay between the germline ends. Germline CDR1 reads SGHDT; CDR2 reads YYEEEE. The CDR3 contains 14 residues. The CDR3 sequence: CASSLAYRAGGYTF. CDR3 nucleotide sequence: TGTGCCAGCAGCTTGGCCTACAGGGCGGGCGGCTACACCTTC.

This chain connects TRBV4-2 to TRBJ2-3; TRBD2 is a possible D gene (5 bases). The CDR3 spans 15 residues. CDR1 LGHNA and CDR2 YNFKEQ come from the germline V gene. V was clipped by 4 bases and J by 4 bases, with 15 bases between them. CDR3 protein: CASSPLTDFPDTQYF. Here the CDR3 DNA reads TGTGCCAGCAGCCCTTTAACGGACTTCCCAGATACGCAGTATTTT.

The V and J genes are TRBV10-2 and TRBJ2-1; D might be TRBD2 (5 bases). The CDR3 consists of 14 residues. V was shortened by 7 bases and J by 0 bases, with 10 bases between the two germline ends. CDR1 is WSHSY and CDR2 is SAAADI in the germline V gene. The CDR3 DNA sequence: TGCGCCAGCACGGGGTCCAGCTCCTACAATGAGCAGTTCTTC. Translating gives CASTGSSSYNEQFF.

This clone was seen a few times. The J gene is TRBJ1-1, the V gene TRBV5-1, with TRBD1 as a possible D gene (6 bases). CDR3 length: 16 residues. The germline CDR1 and CDR2 sequences are SGHRS and YFSETQ. The germline V and J ends were trimmed by 3 bases and 1 base, with 16 bases remaining between them. The CDR3 region has the DNA TGCGCCAGCAGCTATTCGGGGGGCGAGGAGAACACTGAAGCTTTCTTT. Amino acids: CASSYSGGEENTEAFF.

The chain recombines TRBV19 with TRBJ1-3; TRBD1 matches at 9 bases. V shed 5 bases and J 1 base; nucleotides not matched to a gene: 12. CDR1 is LNHDA and CDR2 is SQIVND in the germline V gene (reference sequence). This CDR3 contains 18 residues. For the CDR3, the DNA is TGTGCCAGTAGTGCCTTCACAGGGGGCCTAGGATCTGGAAACACCATATATTTT. It is translated as CASSAFTGGLGSGNTIYF.

The chain has TRBV10-2 and TRBJ2-7, with 12 bases identical to TRBD2. From germline, CDR1 is WSHSY and CDR2 SAAADI. The CDR3 covers 17 residues. V trimming: 2 bases; J trimming: 5 bases; junction bases outside the gene matches: 10. The CDR3 is CASSEPFRLAGADEQYF. The CDR3 DNA sequence: TGCGCCAGCAGTGAGCCCTTCCGACTAGCGGGAGCGGACGAGCAGTACTTC.

The chain carries TRBV30 and TRBJ1-5, with D perhaps matching TRBD1 (5 bases). The V and J ends lost 0 bases and 2 bases respectively, with 17 bases between them. CDR3 length: 17 amino acids. Germline CDR1 reads GTSNPN; CDR2 reads SVGIG (reference sequence). In DNA form, the CDR3 reads TGTGCCTGGAGTGTACAGTGGACCGGGGGAGGCAATCAGCCCCAGCATTTT. Residues: CAWSVQWTGGGNQPQHF.

The genes are TRBV6-2 or TRBV6-3 and TRBJ1-1, with D unresolved. Germline V CDR1 and CDR2: MNHEY, SVGEGT. V shed 6 bases and J shed 11 bases, with 16 bases lying between them. This CDR3 spans 12 amino acids. In nucleotides, the CDR3 is TGTGCCAGCAGCGTCGCGGGAGTAAGGGCTTTCTTT. Translating it yields CASSVAGVRAFF.

The CDR3 region has the DNA TGTGCCAGCAGCGTAACCCCAGCGGCAACGTCGAGGGGGGCCAACGTCCTGACTTTC. Encoded protein: CASSVTPAATSRGANVLTF. The V and J genes are TRBV5-4 and TRBJ2-6; D might be TRBD2 (5 bases). CDR3 length equals 19 residues. Germline assignment: CDR1 SGHNT and CDR2 YYREEE (reference sequence). V shed 4 bases and J shed 4 bases, with 24 bases lying between them.

This clone was observed once. The chain couples TRBV11-2 to TRBJ1-2, with 9 bases matching TRBD1. V lost 4 bases to trimming and J lost 3 bases; unmatched junction nucleotides: 3. The germline V gene encodes CDR1 SGHAT and CDR2 FQNNGV. The CDR3 spans 14 residues. The CDR3 region has the DNA TGTGCCAGCAGCTGGGACAGGGTGGACTATGGCTACACCTTC. It yields the protein CASSWDRVDYGYTF.

This clone occurred a few times. The J gene is TRBJ1-2, the V gene TRBV27; 7 bases fit TRBD1. Trimming at V came to 5 bases and at J to 3 bases, leaving 9 bases not matched to a gene. CDR1 is MNHEY, CDR2 SMNVEV, per germline (reference sequence). The CDR3 sequence is 15 residues long. The CDR3 loop reads CASSLNPTGYYGYTF. Here the CDR3 DNA reads TGTGCCAGCAGTCTAAACCCGACAGGGTACTATGGCTACACCTTC.

The J gene is TRBJ1-2, the V gene TRBV12-3 or TRBV12-4; D is unresolved. Between the trimmed V and J ends, which lost 3 bases and 0 bases, there was a span of 5 bases. This CDR3 contains 13 residues. The CDR3 DNA follows: TGTGCCAGCAGTTTCCCCACTAACTATGGCTACACCTTC. Its translation: CASSFPTNYGYTF.

The gene calls are TRBV28 and TRBJ2-1; D is ambiguous. The V end lost 1 base, the J end lost 6 bases, and 7 bases lay between the germline ends. The CDR3 extends over 13 amino acids. The germline V gene encodes CDR1 MDHEN and CDR2 SYDVKM. The CDR3 sequence is CASSLFSPNEQFF. The CDR3 DNA reads TGTGCCAGCAGTTTATTTAGCCCCAATGAGCAGTTCTTC.

This rearrangement joins TRBV28 to TRBJ2-1, with 13 bases aligning to TRBD2. The V gene's germline CDR1 is MDHEN and CDR2 SYDVKM. CDR3 size: 15 residues. The trim removed 6 bases at V and 7 bases at J, leaving 6 bases unmatched. CDR3 protein: CASRPRTSGSNEQFF. The CDR3 nucleotides read TGTGCCAGCAGACCGAGGACTAGCGGGAGTAATGAGCAGTTCTTC.

The genes are TRBV10-2 and TRBJ1-5, with D possibly being TRBD1 (6 bases). Germline CDR1 and CDR2: WSHSY and SAAADI. The CDR3 is made up of 13 amino acids. The V and J ends lost 2 bases and 5 bases respectively, with 7 bases between them. As DNA, the CDR3 is TGCGCCAGCAGTGAGGAGGGGGATCAGCCCCAGCATTTT. It is translated as CASSEEGDQPQHF.

The chain is built from TRBV27 and TRBJ2-7; D possibly corresponds to TRBD1 (6 bases). CDR1 MNHEY and CDR2 SMNVEV come from the germline V gene (reference sequence). With 3 bases removed from V and 5 bases from J, the gap between germline ends came to 14 bases. The CDR3 loop spans 14 amino acids. DNA for the CDR3: TGTGCCAGCAGTTTCCCAGGACAGACCCACGAGCAGTACTTC. Its translation: CASSFPGQTHEQYF.

J is TRBJ1-1 and V is TRBV3-1 (or the pseudogene TRBV3-2), with TRBD1 matching over 10 bases. V was pared by 3 bases and J by 4 bases, with 2 bases of the junction left unmatched. CDR1 and CDR2 (germline): LGHDT, YNNKEL (reference sequence). The CDR3 has 14 residues. The CDR3 reads CASSHGQGGTEAFF. CDR3 nucleotide sequence: TGTGCCAGCAGCCATGGACAGGGGGGCACTGAAGCTTTCTTT.

This clone was seen just once. V usage is TRBV10-3 and J usage is TRBJ2-1; TRBD2 matches 10 bases. J gave up 9 bases and V 0 bases, and 8 bases lay outside the gene matches. Per germline, CDR1 ENHRY and CDR2 SYGVKD. The CDR3 consists of 16 residues. The CDR3 is CAISESASGRNGEQFF. The CDR3 bases are TGTGCCATCAGTGAGTCGGCTAGCGGGAGAAACGGTGAGCAGTTCTTC.

The gene calls are TRBV5-6 and TRBJ1-1; D ambiguous. V dropped 2 bases and J dropped 2 bases, with 10 bases sitting between them. The V gene's germline CDR1 is SGHDT and CDR2 YYEEEE. The CDR3 runs to 14 residues. CDR3 DNA sequence: TGTGCCAGCAGCTTATATGGAGGAAACACTGAAGCTTTCTTT. As protein: CASSLYGGNTEAFF.

This clone was detected a few times. V usage is TRBV6-5 and J usage is TRBJ1-5; no clear D. V lost 5 bases, J lost 1 base, and 12 bases lay in between. There are 15 residues in the CDR3. Germline V gene sequence: CDR1 MNHEY, CDR2 SVGAGI. For the CDR3, the DNA is TGTGCCAGCAGTACCGTCTCTGAGAGCAATCAGCCCCAGCATTTT. Its protein product is CASSTVSESNQPQHF.